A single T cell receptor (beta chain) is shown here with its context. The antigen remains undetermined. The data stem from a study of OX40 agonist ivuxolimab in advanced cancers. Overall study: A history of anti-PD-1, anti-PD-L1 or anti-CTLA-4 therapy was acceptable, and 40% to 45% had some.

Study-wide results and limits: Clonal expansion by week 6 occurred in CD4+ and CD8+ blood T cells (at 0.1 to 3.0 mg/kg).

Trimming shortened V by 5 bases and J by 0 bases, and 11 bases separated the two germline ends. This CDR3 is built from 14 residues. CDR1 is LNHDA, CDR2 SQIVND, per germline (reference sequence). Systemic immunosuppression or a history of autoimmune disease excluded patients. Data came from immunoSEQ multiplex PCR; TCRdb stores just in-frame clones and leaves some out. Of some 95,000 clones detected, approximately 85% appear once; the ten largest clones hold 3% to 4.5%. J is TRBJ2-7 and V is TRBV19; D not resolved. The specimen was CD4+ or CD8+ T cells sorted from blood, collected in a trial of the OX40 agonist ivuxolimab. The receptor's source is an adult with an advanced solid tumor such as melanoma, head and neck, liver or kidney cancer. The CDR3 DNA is TGTGCCAGTAGTCAGGCAGCTAGCTCCTACGAGCAGTACTTC. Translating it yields CASSQAASSYEQYF.